Below are 17 T cell receptor beta chains sequenced from a single sample in a study of STAT5B mutations in CD4+ large granular lymphocyte leukemia. Only in-frame clones appear in the TCRdb table, and some are missing; sequencing was by immunoSEQ multiplex PCR. The table shows under 25,000 clones, with around three quarters occurring only once. The material sequenced was CD4+ T cells from blood buffy coats. Receptors were obtained from a human donor in good health.

This clone was observed once. This sequence joins TRBV2 and TRBJ2-5; 15 nucleotides match TRBD2. Germline V gene data show CDR1 as SNHLY and CDR2 as FYNNEI. The CDR3 runs 16 residues. V was clipped by 7 bases and J by 5 bases; unmatched bases: 8. The CDR3: CASTEGLAGGLETQYF. The CDR3 nucleotides read TGTGCCAGCACCGAGGGACTAGCGGGAGGTCTGGAGACCCAGTACTTC.

The sample holds one count of this clone. The V gene is TRBV4-3, the J gene TRBJ1-4; D unclear. This CDR3 comprises 13 residues. Germline CDR1 is LGHNA and CDR2 is YSLEER. Trimming took off 2 bases at V and 8 bases at J, with 9 bases between the two ends. The CDR3 nucleotides are TGCGCCAGCAGCCAATCCTCAGTCGAAAAACTGTTTTTT. Translation: CASSQSSVEKLFF.

V is TRBV27 and J is TRBJ1-5; 7 bases align to TRBD1. V shed 3 bases and J 2 bases; nucleotides not matched to a gene: 4. The CDR3 consists of 15 residues. Germline V gene sequence: CDR1 MNHEY, CDR2 SMNVEV (reference sequence). This CDR3 reads CASSFQGVGNQPQHF. CDR3 DNA: TGTGCCAGCAGTTTTCAGGGGGTTGGCAATCAGCCCCAGCATTTT.

The V gene is TRBV5-1, the J gene TRBJ1-2; D is ambiguous. The CDR3 sequence is 16 residues long. V lost 4 bases and J 0 bases, leaving 16 bases between the germline ends. Germline V gene data show CDR1 as SGHRS and CDR2 as YFSETQ. The CDR3 nucleotides read TGCGCCAGCAGCCCGGGTAGAGTTTTAGCTAACTATGGCTACACCTTC. It yields the protein CASSPGRVLANYGYTF.

This clone occurred a few times. One junction end does not reproduce the germline sequence, and a read error may be involved. The V call is TRBV28, the J call TRBJ2-7; no clear D gene. Germline V gene data show CDR1 as MDHEN and CDR2 as SYDVKM. CDR3 length equals 13 residues. The CDR3: CASSLPVSNEQYF. For the CDR3, the DNA is TGTGCCAGCAGTTTACCAGTCTCCAACGAGCAGTACTTC.

V and J are TRBV29-1 and TRBJ1-5, with D tentatively TRBD1 (5 bases). The CDR3 runs 14 residues. Trimming stripped 5 bases from V and 3 bases from J, with 14 bases between. The V gene's germline CDR1 is SQVTM and CDR2 ANQGSEA. CDR3 sequence reads: CSVRLTDPNQPQHF. Written as DNA, the CDR3 is TGCAGCGTTCGTTTGACAGACCCCAATCAGCCCCAGCATTTT.

V gene TRBV10-3 combines with J gene TRBJ2-2; D ambiguous. The CDR3 loop spans 16 amino acids. V lost 2 bases and J lost 4, with 14 bases in between. Germline CDR1 is ENHRY and CDR2 is SYGVKD. CDR3 nucleotide sequence: TGTGCCATCAGTGAGCGACCAGCACGGATCACCGGGGAGCTGTTTTTT. Its protein product is CAISERPARITGELFF.

The J gene is TRBJ2-7, the V gene TRBV11-2; no clear D. Germline V gene lookup returns CDR1 SGHAT and CDR2 FQNNGV. The CDR3 loop spans 13 amino acids. V gave up 1 base and J gave up 3 bases, with 7 bases separating them. This CDR3 reads CASSLGHRYEQYF. The DNA for the CDR3 is TGTGCCAGCAGCTTAGGACACCGCTACGAGCAGTACTTC.

This clone was detected a few times. This rearrangement joins TRBV2 to TRBJ1-5; weak D call: TRBD1 (6 bases). Germline assignment: CDR1 SNHLY and CDR2 FYNNEI. V was clipped by 4 bases and J by 3 bases, with 10 bases between them. The length of the CDR3 is 14 residues. CDR3 sequence reads: CASSGTVTNQPQHF. In DNA form, the CDR3 reads TGTGCCAGCAGTGGGACAGTGACCAATCAGCCCCAGCATTTT.

The V and J genes are TRBV5-6 and TRBJ2-3; a weak D match, TRBD2 (6 bases). CDR1 SGHDT and CDR2 YYEEEE come from the germline V gene. This CDR3 contains 15 residues. Trimming cost V 0 bases and J 6 bases, with 14 bases left between them. In nucleotides, the CDR3 is TGTGCCAGCAGCTTGGGCGGGACTCCTTGGGATACGCAGTATTTT. It encodes CASSLGGTPWDTQYF.

This clone was seen just once. The chain has TRBV5-8 and TRBJ1-5; the match to TRBD1 covers 8 bases. V gave up 5 bases and J gave up 6 bases; unmatched junction bases: 10. This CDR3 comprises 15 residues. Germline values: CDR1 SGHTS, CDR2 YDEGEE. The CDR3 loop is CASRRTGTGFQPQHF. The CDR3 nucleotides read TGTGCCAGCAGACGGACCGGGACAGGTTTTCAGCCCCAGCATTTT.

The V gene is TRBV7-3, the J gene TRBJ2-5, with a weak D call TRBD1 (5 bases). The ends were cut back, 2 bases at V and 5 bases at J, with 12 bases in the middle. This CDR3 contains 14 residues. Germline values: CDR1 SGHTA, CDR2 FQGTGA. Written as DNA, the CDR3 is TGTGCCAGCAGCTTACAGGGTAGTGGGGAGACCCAGTACTTC. Protein sequence: CASSLQGSGETQYF.

This clone was detected a few times. The chain links TRBV6-5 to TRBJ1-4; D possibly corresponds to TRBD1 (5 bases). The CDR3 extends over 14 amino acids. Trimming left V 5 bases short and J 10 bases short, with 17 bases between. The germline V gene has CDR1 MNHEY and CDR2 SVGAGI. The CDR3 bases are TGTGCCAGCAGTGAAGATGGGACGGCCGGAAAACTGTTTTTT. This sequence encodes CASSEDGTAGKLFF.

The chain couples TRBV7-2 to TRBJ2-7; no clear D gene. Germline V gives CDR1 SGHTA, CDR2 FQGNSA. Trimming pared 4 bases from V and 6 bases from J, leaving 13 bases between. The CDR3 loop spans 13 amino acids. CDR3 sequence (DNA): TGTGCCAGCAGCTCCAGATCTGGGGTCGAGCAGTACGTC. Translation gives CASSSRSGVEQYV.

This clone was found a few times. The chain joins TRBV5-1 to TRBJ1-1; TRBD1 matches at 7 bases. From germline, CDR1 is SGHRS and CDR2 YFSETQ. The CDR3 is made up of 15 amino acids. J gave up 4 bases and V 4 bases, and 10 bases lay outside the gene matches. Here the CDR3 reads CASSVLGGSGTEAFF. CDR3 nucleotides: TGCGCCAGCAGCGTTTTAGGGGGCTCGGGCACTGAAGCTTTCTTT.

The V gene is TRBV5-6, the J gene TRBJ2-1, with D unresolved. Germline lookup yields CDR1 SGHDT and CDR2 YYEEEE. V shed 2 bases and J shed 6 bases, with 12 bases lying between them. The CDR3 is 14 amino acids. The CDR3 is CASSFPPRSNEQFF. CDR3 DNA sequence: TGTGCCAGCAGCTTCCCGCCCAGAAGCAATGAGCAGTTCTTC.

The CDR3 sequence: CASSEGVWRGEQTQYF. The DNA for the CDR3 is TGTGCCAGCAGTGAAGGGGTTTGGCGGGGGGAGCAGACCCAGTACTTC. The chain recombines TRBV6-1 with TRBJ2-5, with 8 bases fitting TRBD2. The CDR3 is 16 residues long. CDR1 and CDR2 from the germline V gene are MNHNS and SASEGT. The junction had 10 bases not matched to a gene; V was cut back by 1 base and J by 6 bases.